This T cell receptor beta chain was recorded in a study of human T cells and chemical hapten exposure. Time point defined: pre-sensitization, week 0. Noted treatment: therapeutic diphenylcyclopropenone sensitization with weekly scalp DPC. The library put unique molecular identifiers onto individual cDNA molecules. TCRdb processed the RACE reads anew with MiXCR; each CDR3 protein has one entry. The data show 180,000 or so distinct CDR3 sequences, approximately 29% seen once. V was trimmed by 4 bases and J by 7 bases, leaving 19 bases between them. CDR1 and CDR2 (germline): SQVTM, ANQGSEA. This CDR3 spans 14 amino acids.

V gene TRBV29-1 combines with J gene TRBJ1-2; a possible D gene is TRBD1 (5 bases). The clonotype originates from a woman in her 30s with alopecia areata. Some clones in this sample may be carry-over from other donors' samples. Sequences were derived from whole blood, sampled in connection with sensitization to the hapten diphenylcyclopropenone (DPC). The CDR3 nucleotides are TGCAGCGTTGGGGAACCACAGGAAAAACGTGGCTACACCTTC. Amino acids: CSVGEPQEKRGYTF. Looking up the rest from reference TRBV29-1 and TRBJ1-2 gives the full variable domain: SAVISQKPSRDICQRGTSLTIQCQVDSQVTMMFWYRQQPGQSLTLIATANQGSEATYESGFVIDKFPISRPNLTFSTLTVSNMSPEDSSIYLCSVGEPQEKRGYTFGSGTRLTVV.